This TCR beta chain came from a study of T cells in Graves' hyperthyroidism and ophthalmopathy. Study-level points and caveats: The majority of expanded thyroid clonotypes above 0.001 also appeared in blood. A 13 V-J model separated ophthalmopathy from stable hyperthyroidism.

As regards this clonotype: The antigen is unknown.

V was cut by 0 bases and J by 5 bases, with 9 bases left in between. The CDR3 spans 14 residues. CDR1 and CDR2 from the germline V gene are SGHDT and YYEEEE. Authors of the study amplified TCR beta CDR3 regions from RNA transcripts. Using the HTBI primer set, a first-round RT-PCR was run on the TCR CDR3. TCRdb recomputed calls from the multiplex PCR reads with MiXCR, one row per CDR3 protein. This table has about 360,000 distinct CDR3 sequences, approximately 13% appearing once. Diagnostic decisions used clinical symptoms, serum thyroxine and TRAb, thyroid ultrasound and orbital computed tomography. This sample holds PBMCs from approximately 10 ml fresh peripheral blood.

The sequenced sample consisted of blood. The receptor's source is a woman aged 18-30 years with Graves' hyperthyroidism. This chain links TRBV5-6 with TRBJ1-5; unclear D gene. CDR3 nucleotides: TGTGCCAGCAGCTTGGGTAGGGTGGATCAGCCCCAGCATTTT. This translates into CASSLGRVDQPQHF.